What follows are 30 T cell receptor beta chains derived from one specimen sequenced in a study of T cells in Graves' hyperthyroidism and ophthalmopathy. Researchers amplified the TCR beta CDR3 regions from RNA transcripts. When the TCR CDR3 underwent first-round RT-PCR, the HTBI primer set was used. TCRdb fed the multiplex PCR reads into MiXCR, producing one record per CDR3 protein. Among over 500,000 distinct CDR3 sequences, roughly 15% were seen once, and the ten largest hold 15% to 20%. Source material: blood. All receptors come from a woman under 30 with Graves' ophthalmopathy.

This clonotype was seen many times. V is TRBV3-1 and J is TRBJ2-7, with TRBD2 matching over 12 bases. V was pared by 3 bases and J by 2 bases, with 11 bases of the junction left unmatched. CDR1 is LGHDT, CDR2 YNNKEL, per germline (reference sequence). The CDR3 is made up of 18 amino acids. CDR3 DNA: TGTGCCAGCAGCCAGCCACTAGCGGGAGGCCCCCAACCCTACGAGCAGTACTTC. Encoded protein: CASSQPLAGGPQPYEQYF.

This clonotype was detected ten times or more. V and J are TRBV5-6 and TRBJ2-7, with D possibly being TRBD1 (5 bases). This CDR3 region has 13 residues. The V end lost 2 bases, the J end lost 5 bases, and 11 bases lay between the germline ends. Germline CDR1 is SGHDT and CDR2 is YYEEEE. The CDR3 loop reads CASSFLGLNEQYF. The CDR3 DNA sequence: TGTGCCAGCAGCTTCTTGGGGCTGAACGAGCAGTACTTC.

The chain recombines TRBV4-1 with TRBJ1-5; TRBD1 matches at 7 bases. V dropped 4 bases and J dropped 7; count of bases not matched to a gene: 10. The CDR3 is 15 residues long. Per the germline V gene, CDR1 is MGHRA and CDR2 is YSYEKL. The DNA of the CDR3 is TGCGCCAGCAGCCTTATGACACAGGGGAGGCAGCCCCAGCATTTT. It is translated as CASSLMTQGRQPQHF.

This clonotype showed up many times. The V call is TRBV6-1, the J call TRBJ1-1; 7 positions agree with TRBD1. This CDR3 has 14 amino acids. V shed 6 bases and J 6 bases; nucleotides not matched to a gene: 10. Per germline, CDR1 MNHNS and CDR2 SASEGT. DNA of the CDR3: TGTGCCAGCAGAGCCCCACAGGGGAGCGCTGAAGCTTTCTTT. This encodes CASRAPQGSAEAFF.

This clonotype was counted at least ten times. The rearrangement links TRBV7-2 to TRBJ1-5, with D perhaps matching TRBD1 (6 bases). CDR1 is SGHTA, CDR2 FQGNSA, per germline. The ends were cut back, 2 bases at V and 4 bases at J, with 9 bases in the middle. This CDR3 has 14 amino acids. The CDR3 spells CASSLSQGNQPQHF. The CDR3 nucleotides read TGTGCCAGCAGCTTATCCCAGGGGAATCAGCCCCAGCATTTT.

The sample holds many counts of this clonotype. This CDR3 is CASSSNPNSPLHF. CDR3 bases: TGTGCCAGCAGTTCTAACCCAAATTCACCCCTCCACTTT. This sequence joins TRBV6-5 and TRBJ1-6; D unresolved. Germline V gives CDR1 MNHEY, CDR2 SVGAGI. Trimming stripped 4 bases from V and 7 bases from J, with 8 bases between. The CDR3 extends over 13 amino acids.

This clonotype was seen repeatedly, ten times or more. The chain employs TRBV2 and TRBJ1-1; 8 nucleotides match TRBD1. From germline, CDR1 is SNHLY and CDR2 FYNNEI. This CDR3 contains 15 residues. J lost 1 base, V lost 6 bases, and 7 bases had no gene match. The CDR3 sequence is CASRGLTGENTEAFF. CDR3 sequence (DNA): TGTGCCAGCAGAGGCCTGACAGGGGAGAACACTGAAGCTTTCTTT.

This clonotype was recorded many times. The chain links TRBV3-1 to TRBJ2-5; 7 nucleotides agree with TRBD1. CDR1 is LGHDT and CDR2 is YNNKEL in the germline V gene (reference sequence). The CDR3 length is 12 residues. V shed 5 bases, J shed 10 bases, and the junction held 7 bases outside the gene matches. CDR3 in amino acids: CASSITGVGQYF. The CDR3 DNA is TGTGCCAGCAGCATCACAGGGGTTGGCCAGTACTTC.

This clonotype appeared many times. The chain uses TRBV6-6 and TRBJ2-7, with D possibly being TRBD1 (6 bases). Germline V gene lookup returns CDR1 MNHNY and CDR2 SVGAGI (reference sequence). The V end lost 0 bases, the J end lost 2 bases, and 17 bases lay between the germline ends. The CDR3 covers 17 residues. As DNA, the CDR3 is TGTGCCAGCAGTTACTCCCGTGTCCGACGGGACACCTACGAGCAGTACTTC. Translation: CASSYSRVRRDTYEQYF.

The chain joins TRBV29-1 to TRBJ2-1; D gene unclear. The CDR3 is 11 residues long. Germline values: CDR1 SQVTM, CDR2 ANQGSEA. V lost 7 bases, J lost 4 bases, and 8 bases lay in between. The CDR3 nucleotides read TGCAGCGACTACCAATACAATGAGCAGTTCTTC. Protein product: CSDYQYNEQFF.

This clonotype has a handful of counts. This chain connects TRBV7-8 to TRBJ2-2; D unresolved. This CDR3 spans 14 amino acids. CDR1 and CDR2 from the germline V gene are SGHVS and FQNEAQ. Trimming stripped 3 bases from V and 4 bases from J, with 9 bases between. CDR3 protein: CASSFFYGTGELFF. The DNA for the CDR3 is TGTGCCAGCAGCTTCTTCTACGGCACCGGGGAGCTGTTTTTT.

This clonotype has a handful of counts. This chain joins TRBV7-7 and TRBJ2-5; 9 bases agree with TRBD2. The CDR3 covers 15 residues. The V gene's germline CDR1 is SSHAT and CDR2 FNYEAQ (reference sequence). CDR3 loop: CASAPVAGDQETQYF. The CDR3 DNA reads TGTGCTAGCGCGCCGGTAGCGGGGGACCAAGAGACCCAGTACTTC.

This clonotype was counted a few times. V usage is TRBV20-1 and J usage is TRBJ2-7, with 12 bases matching TRBD2. The length of the CDR3 is 17 residues. After removal of 6 bases from V and 3 bases from J, the junction contained 15 bases not matched to a gene. In germline, CDR1 is DFQATT, CDR2 SNEGSKA (reference sequence). CDR3 DNA sequence: TGCAGTGCCCGTGACAGGGTAGGACTAGCGGGACACTACGAGCAGTACTTC. Amino acids: CSARDRVGLAGHYEQYF.

V gene TRBV19 combines with J gene TRBJ2-3; weak D call: TRBD2 (5 bases). The CDR3 consists of 21 residues. CDR1 is LNHDA, CDR2 SQIVND, per germline (reference sequence). Trimming removed 3 bases at V and 1 base at J, with 29 bases between. The CDR3 DNA follows: TGTGCCAGTAGTATCAACCCTTTTGGGGTGCTAGCTCCTGCACGCACAGATACGCAGTATTTT. Protein: CASSINPFGVLAPARTDTQYF.

In the case of this clonotype: Possible read error: a much larger clone is one base away. The chain links TRBV28 to TRBJ2-5, with D perhaps matching TRBD1 (5 bases). Trimming removed 4 bases from V and 2 bases from J, with 11 bases in between. The CDR3 has 14 amino acids. Looked up from germline, CDR1 is MDHEN and CDR2 is SYDVKM. CDR3 nucleotide sequence: TGTGCCAGCAGTTCTCACAGGAGTCAAGAGACCCAGTACTTC. Its protein product is CASSSHRSQETQYF.

This clonotype was counted at least ten times. The chain joins TRBV27 to TRBJ2-1; 8 nucleotides align to TRBD2. The CDR3 is 17 residues long. Germline CDR1 is MNHEY and CDR2 is SMNVEV (reference sequence). The V segment lost 1 base and the J segment 0 bases; nucleotides outside the gene matches: 5. The CDR3 sequence is CASSLYGRAHSYNEQFF. Written as DNA, the CDR3 is TGTGCCAGCAGTTTATACGGGAGGGCCCACTCCTACAATGAGCAGTTCTTC.

This clonotype was recorded many times. The chain combines TRBV20-1 with TRBJ1-5; TRBD1 matches at 7 bases. Germline CDR1 is DFQATT and CDR2 is SNEGSKA (reference sequence). The J segment lost 2 bases and the V segment lost 1 base, leaving 5 bases of the junction unmatched. This CDR3 has 15 amino acids. CDR3 bases: TGCAGTGCTAGAGGTATAGGGGGCGGCAATCAGCCCCAGCATTTT. This gives the protein CSARGIGGGNQPQHF.

This clonotype was observed many times. The J gene is TRBJ1-1, the V gene TRBV20-1, with D hard to call. The CDR3 covers 14 residues. Germline-derived CDR1 and CDR2 are DFQATT and SNEGSKA (reference sequence). The germline V and J ends were trimmed by 3 bases and 1 base, with 12 bases remaining between them. The CDR3 DNA reads TGCAGTGCTAGTTTATCCGGCCGGAACACTGAAGCTTTCTTT. It encodes CSASLSGRNTEAFF.

This clonotype was counted a few times. This chain connects TRBV5-8 to TRBJ2-2; 8 bases map to TRBD1. The CDR3 runs to 15 residues. J gave up 1 base and V 3 bases, and 2 bases lay outside the gene matches. Germline CDR1 reads SGHTS; CDR2 reads YDEGEE. CDR3 amino acids: CASSSQGGNTGELFF. CDR3 sequence (DNA): TGTGCCAGCAGCTCACAGGGGGGGAACACCGGGGAGCTGTTTTTT.

The V and J genes are TRBV19 and TRBJ1-6, with a possible D match to TRBD1 (5 bases). There are 14 residues in the CDR3. Germline values: CDR1 LNHDA, CDR2 SQIVND (reference sequence). The V gene lost 4 bases and the J gene lost 7 bases, with 11 bases spanning the gap. The CDR3 nucleotides read TGTGCCAGTAGTACGGGACCGAGAAATTCACCCCTCCACTTT. Its translation is CASSTGPRNSPLHF.

The genes are TRBV6-1 and TRBJ1-2; D not resolved. Trimming removed 7 bases at V and 0 bases at J, with 15 bases between. Germline V gene data show CDR1 as MNHNS and CDR2 as SASEGT. This CDR3 is built from 15 residues. The CDR3 loop is CASTSPILANYGYTF. CDR3 bases: TGTGCCAGCACCTCCCCGATTCTTGCTAACTATGGCTACACCTTC.

Only a few counts were recorded for this clonotype. The chain carries TRBV27 and TRBJ2-2; D possibly corresponds to TRBD1 (5 bases). V lost 8 bases, J lost 0 bases, and 10 bases lay in between. From germline, CDR1 is MNHEY and CDR2 SMNVEV (reference sequence). This CDR3 contains 14 residues. The CDR3 here is CASCLTANTGELFF. In DNA, the CDR3 is TGTGCCAGCTGCCTGACAGCGAACACCGGGGAGCTGTTTTTT.

This clonotype was found many times. This rearrangement joins TRBV12-3 or TRBV12-4 to TRBJ2-7; D is unresolved. The CDR3 runs 16 residues. V was pared by 5 bases and J by 1 base, with 18 bases between. CDR3 region: CASSPIGARPSYEQYF. The CDR3 nucleotides read TGTGCCAGCAGTCCCATCGGTGCCAGACCTTCCTACGAGCAGTACTTC.

The gene calls are TRBV4-3 and TRBJ2-7, with 11 bases that match TRBD2. CDR3 length equals 15 residues. CDR1 and CDR2 (germline): LGHNA, YSLEER. The junction had 2 bases not matched to a gene; V was cut back by 0 bases and J by 4 bases. The CDR3 protein is CASSQETSGNYEQYF. The CDR3 region has the DNA TGCGCCAGCAGCCAAGAGACTAGCGGGAATTACGAGCAGTACTTC.

The chain uses TRBV30 and TRBJ2-7, with 8 bases fitting TRBD1. The germline gives CDR1 GTSNPN, CDR2 SVGIG (reference sequence). With V trimmed by 0 bases and J by 3 bases, 4 bases remained unmatched. The CDR3 extends over 14 amino acids. In DNA, the CDR3 is TGTGCCTGGAGTGTAGGGACAGGAGTCTACGAGCAGTACTTC. Amino acid sequence: CAWSVGTGVYEQYF.

The J gene is TRBJ1-4, the V gene TRBV6-1; D not certain. Per germline, CDR1 MNHNS and CDR2 SASEGT. Trimming removed 6 bases from V and 7 bases from J, with 15 bases in between. CDR3 size: 14 residues. CDR3 residues: CASSTRSPGEKLFF. In DNA form, the CDR3 reads TGTGCCAGCAGCACAAGGTCACCCGGTGAAAAACTGTTTTTT.

For this clonotype: A much larger clone differs from this one at a single base, so this may be a read error. The genes are TRBV7-9 and TRBJ1-1; D ambiguous. Per the germline V gene, CDR1 is SEHNR and CDR2 is FQNEAQ (reference sequence). The CDR3 covers 14 residues. V was pared by 8 bases and J by 0 bases, with 13 bases between. The CDR3 spells CASGDQALNTEAFF. The CDR3 region has the DNA TGTGCCAGCGGTGACCAGGCCCTGAACACTGAAGCTTTCTTT.

The sample holds many counts of this clonotype. V and J are TRBV7-9 and TRBJ2-1; weak D call: TRBD1 (6 bases). V was shortened by 5 bases and J by 10 bases, with 15 bases between the two germline ends. Per the germline V gene, CDR1 is SEHNR and CDR2 is FQNEAQ (reference sequence). The CDR3 runs to 13 residues. The CDR3 bases are TGTGCCAGCAGCGTACAGGGAGTATGGGAGCAGTTCTTC. This encodes CASSVQGVWEQFF.

This clonotype was picked up many times. This chain joins TRBV20-1 and TRBJ1-1; D is unresolved. The CDR3 is made up of 14 amino acids. With 3 bases removed from V and 4 bases from J, the gap between germline ends came to 15 bases. Germline V lookup: CDR1 DFQATT, CDR2 SNEGSKA (reference sequence). The DNA of the CDR3 is TGCAGTGCTAGGGGCGAGGGCGAAAGCACTGAAGCTTTCTTT. Its translation is CSARGEGESTEAFF.

Many counts were recorded for this clonotype. CDR3 DNA sequence: TGCAGTGCTAGAGTCAGCTTTCTGGGTGGCTACACCTTC. Its protein product is CSARVSFLGGYTF. The J gene is TRBJ1-2, the V gene TRBV20-1; D gene ambiguous. Looked up from germline, CDR1 is DFQATT and CDR2 is SNEGSKA (reference sequence). The CDR3 runs to 13 residues. V was pared by 1 base and J by 7 bases, with 13 bases between.